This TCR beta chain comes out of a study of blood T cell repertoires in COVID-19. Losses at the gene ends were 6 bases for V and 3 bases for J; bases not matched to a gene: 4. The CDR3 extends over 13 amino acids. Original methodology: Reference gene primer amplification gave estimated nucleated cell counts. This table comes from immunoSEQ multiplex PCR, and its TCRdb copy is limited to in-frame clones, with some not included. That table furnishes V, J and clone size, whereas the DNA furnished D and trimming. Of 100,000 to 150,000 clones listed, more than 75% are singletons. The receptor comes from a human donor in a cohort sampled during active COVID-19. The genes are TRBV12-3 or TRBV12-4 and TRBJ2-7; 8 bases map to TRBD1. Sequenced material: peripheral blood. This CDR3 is CASSPGQDYEQYF. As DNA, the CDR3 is TGTGCCAGCAGCCCGGGACAGGACTACGAGCAGTACTTC.